What follows are 29 T cell receptor beta chains derived from one specimen sequenced in a study of blood T cells in healthy people across ages. Next came a second PCR, run for about 7 to 12 cycles, which used a sample-barcoded 5' primer along with a J-beta primer mix. TCRdb itself ran the 5' RACE reads through MiXCR, one entry per CDR3 protein. The table has about 1.4 million distinct CDR3 sequences, around 59% seen once. The sample comprised blood. The receptors here all came from a man in his late teens or twenties in good health.

The genes are TRBV4-2 and TRBJ2-7, with TRBD2 as a possible D gene (6 bases). CDR1 is LGHNA and CDR2 is YNFKEQ in the germline V gene. The CDR3 runs 13 residues. Trimming left V 1 base short and J 7 bases short, with 11 bases between. CDR3 sequence reads: CASSQGPGVEQYF. The CDR3, as DNA: TGTGCCAGCAGCCAAGGTCCGGGAGTAGAGCAGTACTTC.

The chain carries TRBV12-3 or TRBV12-4 and TRBJ2-6; 8 nucleotides agree with TRBD1. The J segment lost 1 base and the V segment lost 3 bases, leaving 8 bases of the junction unmatched. The CDR3 loop spans 18 amino acids. The CDR3 region has the DNA TGTGCCAGCAGTTTCTTGGGACAGGACTTATCTGGGGCCAACGTCCTGACTTTC. Translating gives CASSFLGQDLSGANVLTF.

This chain links TRBV4-1 with TRBJ2-7; no reliable D call. The germline gives CDR1 MGHRA, CDR2 YSYEKL. V was pared by 0 bases and J by 0 bases, with 15 bases between. The CDR3 contains 17 residues. CDR3 DNA sequence: TGCGCCAGCAGCCAAGATTATCGAGAATACCTCTCCTACGAGCAGTACTTC. This codes for CASSQDYREYLSYEQYF.

The chain employs TRBV27 and TRBJ2-3; TRBD2 aligns across 8 bases. The V segment lost 5 bases and the J segment 4 bases; nucleotides outside the gene matches: 8. The germline V gene has CDR1 MNHEY and CDR2 SMNVEV (reference sequence). CDR3 length: 15 residues. CDR3 coding DNA: TGTGCCAGCAGTCCTTTAGCGGGATTCGCAGATACGCAGTATTTT. Amino acid sequence: CASSPLAGFADTQYF.

V is TRBV10-2 and J is TRBJ2-1; tentative D call: TRBD2 (5 bases). This CDR3 region has 13 residues. Germline assignment: CDR1 WSHSY and CDR2 SAAADI. The V gene lost 9 bases and the J gene lost 4 bases, with 13 bases spanning the gap. The DNA of the CDR3 is TGCGCCAGTTTGGACTCCATGTACAATGAGCAGTTCTTC. Its translation is CASLDSMYNEQFF.

This rearrangement joins TRBV7-9 to TRBJ2-1; 9 bases map to TRBD2. Germline CDR1 reads SEHNR; CDR2 reads FQNEAQ (reference sequence). The CDR3 extends over 15 amino acids. The CDR3 is CAGEDSGRTNNEQFF. The DNA for the CDR3 is TGTGCAGGGGAGGACAGCGGGAGGACCAACAATGAGCAGTTCTTC.

In regard to this clonotype: A read error may account for a junction end that differs from germline. The V and J genes are TRBV5-1 and TRBJ2-3; no firm D call. Germline assignment: CDR1 SGHRS and CDR2 YFSETQ. The CDR3 is 11 residues long. CDR3 in DNA: TGCGCCAGCGCCCAAGCAGATGCGCAGTATTTT. It specifies CASAQADAQYF.

The gene calls are TRBV5-1 and TRBJ2-7; D unresolved. CDR3 length: 12 residues. Trimming removed 4 bases from V and 5 bases from J, with 10 bases in between. Germline CDR1 SGHRS, CDR2 YFSETQ. CDR3 residues: CASSPDKDEQYF. The DNA of the CDR3 is TGCGCCAGCAGCCCTGACAAAGACGAGCAGTACTTC.

This clonotype was picked up one time. At one end, the junction sequence differs from germline, possibly due to a read error. V usage is TRBV5-1 and J usage is TRBJ1-6, with a possible D match to TRBD1 (5 bases). Germline lookup yields CDR1 SGHRS and CDR2 YFSETQ. The length of the CDR3 is 14 residues. CDR3 sequence (DNA): TGCGCCAGCAGCTTCCGGGACGGTAGTTCACCCCTCTACTTT. As protein: CASSFRDGSSPLYF.

There are a few counts of this clonotype. The J gene is TRBJ2-5, the V gene TRBV13; no reliable D call. The CDR3 runs 14 residues. CDR1 is PRHDT and CDR2 is FYEKMQ in the germline V gene (reference sequence). V was cut by 2 bases and J by 3 bases, with 10 bases left in between. The CDR3 sequence is CASSLSSLKETQYF. Written as DNA, the CDR3 is TGTGCCAGCAGCTTATCGTCCCTAAAAGAGACCCAGTACTTC. Complete variable domain (other parts from reference TRBV13 and TRBJ2-5): AAGVIQSPRHLIKEKRETATLKCYPIPRHDTVYWYQQGPGQDPQFLISFYEKMQSDKGSIPDRFSAQQFSDYHSELNMSSLELGDSALYFCASSLSSLKETQYFGPGTRLLVL.

The V call is TRBV4-3, the J call TRBJ1-2; no clear D gene. V was clipped by 4 bases and J by 6 bases, with 15 bases between them. The CDR3 has 14 residues. Germline CDR1 and CDR2: LGHNA and YSLEER. This CDR3 is CASSRADISDGYTF. CDR3 sequence (DNA): TGCGCCAGCAGCCGAGCAGACATCAGCGATGGCTACACCTTC.

For this clonotype: The junction shows a germline mismatch at one end, possibly a read error. The V and J genes are TRBV7-2 and TRBJ2-3, with D unresolved. The germline gives CDR1 SGHTA, CDR2 FQGNSA. This CDR3 spans 14 amino acids. DNA for the CDR3: TGTGCCAGCAGCTTACGTGTAGTCACAGATTCGCAGTATTTT. It codes for CASSLRVVTDSQYF.

This clonotype has a handful of counts. The genes are TRBV6-5 and TRBJ2-7; D is possibly TRBD1 or TRBD2 (5 bases each). The CDR3 extends over 14 amino acids. V shed 6 bases and J shed 1 base, with 13 bases lying between them. Germline lookup yields CDR1 MNHEY and CDR2 SVGAGI. The CDR3 spells CASRHRDGSYEQYF. CDR3 sequence (DNA): TGTGCCAGCAGGCACCGGGACGGTTCCTACGAGCAGTACTTC.

This rearrangement joins TRBV20-1 to TRBJ1-4, with D unclear. V lost 2 bases and J lost 4, with 11 bases in between. The V gene's germline CDR1 is DFQATT and CDR2 SNEGSKA (reference sequence). There are 14 residues in the CDR3. DNA of the CDR3: TGCAGTGCTAGAATGGCAGCAAATAATGAAAAACTGTTTTTT. Translating it yields CSARMAANNEKLFF.

This chain joins TRBV7-9 and TRBJ2-3, with D tentatively TRBD1 or TRBD2 (5 bases each). Trimming cost V 5 bases and J 3 bases, with 27 bases left between them. This CDR3 spans 19 amino acids. Germline loops: CDR1 SEHNR, CDR2 FQNEAQ (reference sequence). As DNA, the CDR3 is TGTGCCAGCAGCCTGCCGAGGGGTCTAGTCTCCTTAAGAACAGATACGCAGTATTTT. Protein product: CASSLPRGLVSLRTDTQYF.

The chain carries TRBV19 and TRBJ2-2; TRBD1 agrees at 9 bases. The junction had 14 bases not matched to a gene; V was cut back by 11 bases and J by 1 base. The germline V gene encodes CDR1 LNHDA and CDR2 SQIVND (reference sequence). The CDR3 is made up of 17 amino acids. Here the CDR3 reads CASRRLDRGWNTGELFF. The CDR3 DNA reads as TGTGCCTCCCGGCGCCTGGACAGGGGCTGGAACACCGGGGAGCTGTTTTTT.

This clonotype was seen more than once but under ten times. This CDR3 is CASIRANTGELFF. The CDR3 coding sequence is TGTGCCAGCATCAGGGCGAACACCGGGGAGCTGTTTTTT. This chain joins TRBV6-1 and TRBJ2-2; tentative D call: TRBD1 (5 bases). The ends were cut back, 7 bases at V and 0 bases at J, with 6 bases in the middle. The CDR3 runs to 13 residues. Germline values: CDR1 MNHNS, CDR2 SASEGT.

The chain couples TRBV4-2 to TRBJ2-1; the match to TRBD1 covers 7 bases. J lost 5 bases, V lost 0 bases, and 13 bases had no gene match. The CDR3 length is 18 residues. In germline, CDR1 is LGHNA, CDR2 YNFKEQ. The CDR3 DNA follows: TGTGCCAGCAGCCAAGAGTGGCTCCCTGGACAGGTGAACAATGAGCAGTTCTTC. Translated: CASSQEWLPGQVNNEQFF.

This rearrangement joins TRBV18 to TRBJ2-7, with 7 bases lining up with TRBD1. Germline trimming cut 3 bases from V and 0 bases from J; bases unmatched to any gene: 8. CDR1 and CDR2 from the germline V gene are KGHSH and LQKENI. This CDR3 has 16 amino acids. This CDR3 reads CASSPLPGQNSYEQYF. CDR3 DNA sequence: TGTGCCAGCTCACCCCTCCCGGGACAGAACTCCTACGAGCAGTACTTC.

This chain joins TRBV4-1 and TRBJ2-5; the D is unclear. V was cut by 4 bases and J by 2 bases, with 8 bases left in between. Germline V gene data show CDR1 as MGHRA and CDR2 as YSYEKL. The CDR3 is made up of 13 amino acids. CDR3 coding DNA: TGCGCCAGCAGCCCAGCCCAGCAAGAGACCCAGTACTTC. Translated: CASSPAQQETQYF.

This sequence joins TRBV27 and TRBJ2-1; D ambiguous. The V gene's germline CDR1 is MNHEY and CDR2 SMNVEV (reference sequence). V dropped 0 bases and J dropped 0 bases, with 9 bases sitting between them. The CDR3 loop spans 16 amino acids. The CDR3 DNA follows: TGTGCCAGCAGTTTATCGTCGGAGAGCTCCTACAATGAGCAGTTCTTC. Translation gives CASSLSSESSYNEQFF.

The chain joins TRBV11-2 to TRBJ1-6, with a possible D match to TRBD1 (6 bases). Germline V gives CDR1 SGHAT, CDR2 FQNNGV. V lost 6 bases, J lost 0 bases, and 12 bases lay in between. This CDR3 is 16 amino acids long. CDR3 amino acids: CASRQGRFSYNSPLHF. CDR3 coding DNA: TGTGCCAGCAGACAGGGCAGGTTCTCCTATAATTCACCCCTCCACTTT.

This clonotype was recorded a few times. The chain combines TRBV12-3 or TRBV12-4 with TRBJ2-3; no firm D call. Trimming removed 2 bases at V and 6 bases at J, with 12 bases between. The CDR3 spans 14 residues. The CDR3 sequence: CASSLSAFLDTQYF. CDR3 sequence (DNA): TGTGCCAGCAGTTTATCGGCGTTTCTGGATACGCAGTATTTT.

The rearrangement links TRBV2 to TRBJ1-5, with D hard to call. Trimming shortened V by 7 bases and J by 5 bases, and 15 bases separated the two germline ends. The CDR3 has 14 residues. The germline V gene has CDR1 SNHLY and CDR2 FYNNEI. CDR3 protein: CASTNQDRDQPQHF. The DNA of the CDR3 is TGTGCCAGCACGAATCAAGACCGAGATCAGCCCCAGCATTTT. The full variable domain, completed using reference TRBV2 and TRBJ1-5, is EPEVTQTPSHQVTQMGQEVILRCVPISNHLYFYWYRQILGQKVEFLVSFYNNEISEKSEIFDDQFSVERPDGSNFTLKIRSTKLEDSAMYFCASTNQDRDQPQHFGDGTRLSIL.

This clonotype was detected a few times. The chain carries TRBV27 and TRBJ2-6; D is unclear. This CDR3 spans 16 amino acids. Germline V gene sequence: CDR1 MNHEY, CDR2 SMNVEV (reference sequence). V was clipped by 2 bases and J by 0 bases, with 8 bases between them. Here the CDR3 reads CASSLPSSSGANVLTF. The CDR3 bases are TGTGCCAGCAGTTTACCCAGCAGCTCTGGGGCCAACGTCCTGACTTTC.

The rearrangement uses TRBV20-1 and TRBJ1-1; D not resolved. This CDR3 contains 14 residues. Trimming shortened V by 3 bases and J by 1 base, and 12 bases separated the two germline ends. Germline V lookup: CDR1 DFQATT, CDR2 SNEGSKA (reference sequence). CDR3 coding DNA: TGCAGTGCTAGCCGCCTGCGCTCGAACACTGAAGCTTTCTTT. This translates into CSASRLRSNTEAFF.

The J gene is TRBJ2-1, the V gene TRBV20-1, with a weak D call TRBD2 (6 bases). The V end lost 2 bases, the J end lost 8 bases, and 22 bases lay between the germline ends. The germline V gene has CDR1 DFQATT and CDR2 SNEGSKA (reference sequence). CDR3 length equals 16 residues. The CDR3 coding sequence is TGCAGTGCTAGAAGGACGGGAGAGGGTTCGGTCGATGAGCAGTTCTTC. Encoded protein: CSARRTGEGSVDEQFF.

V gene TRBV4-2 combines with J gene TRBJ1-1, with 8 bases aligning to TRBD1. Germline trimming cut 1 base from V and 3 bases from J; bases unmatched to any gene: 10. CDR1 is LGHNA, CDR2 YNFKEQ, per germline. This CDR3 has 17 residues. The CDR3 coding sequence is TGTGCCAGCAGCCAAGTCGGGCAGGGGGCTAGGTACACTGAAGCTTTCTTT. Its translation: CASSQVGQGARYTEAFF.

The chain couples TRBV6-2 or TRBV6-3 to TRBJ2-5; perhaps TRBD2 as D (6 bases). Deletions cut 7 bases from V and 5 bases from J, with 20 bases between. The CDR3 runs to 15 residues. From germline, CDR1 is MNHEY and CDR2 SVGEGT. The CDR3: CASKTGVTGVETQYF. In DNA form, the CDR3 reads TGTGCCAGCAAAACCGGGGTCACGGGAGTCGAGACCCAGTACTTC.